A single sample gave rise to the 18 T cell receptor beta chains below, sequenced in a study of a mutant IDH1 vaccine in newly diagnosed glioma. The assay was immunoSEQ multiplex PCR, and TCRdb's table has in-frame clones only and misses some. The sample has about 21,000 clones; roughly 90% are singletons. Which antigens these TCRs recognize remains unknown. Time point reported: week 11, during vaccination. In the vaccine, a single dose held 300 ug of the mutant IDH1 20-mer peptide, along with topical imiquimod. Specimen: PBMCs, collected from a glioma patient whose treatment included an IDH1 peptide vaccine. The receptors derive from a woman aged 40-49 years with glioma.

The rearrangement links TRBV6-1 to TRBJ1-5; D may be TRBD1 (5 bases). Trimming removed 3 bases at V and 0 bases at J, with 9 bases between. CDR1 and CDR2 from the germline V gene are MNHNS and SASEGT. The CDR3 sequence is 15 residues long. The CDR3 protein is CASSDRGYSNQPQHF. Written as DNA, the CDR3 is TGTGCCAGCAGTGATAGGGGCTATAGCAATCAGCCCCAGCATTTT.

The chain links TRBV27 to TRBJ2-1, with 7 positions matching TRBD2. Per germline, CDR1 MNHEY and CDR2 SMNVEV (reference sequence). This CDR3 comprises 19 residues. The trim removed 2 bases at V and 0 bases at J, leaving 13 bases unmatched. The CDR3 loop reads CASSLRGRASSSSYNEQFF. The CDR3 coding sequence is TGTGCCAGCAGTTTAAGAGGGAGGGCTAGCTCGAGCTCCTACAATGAGCAGTTCTTC.

The genes are TRBV25-1 and TRBJ1-2, with a tentative D call TRBD1 (5 bases). Trimming cost V 8 bases and J 5 bases, with 15 bases left between them. Germline assignment: CDR1 MGHDK and CDR2 SYGVNS. CDR3 size: 13 residues. Here the CDR3 DNA reads TGTGCCAGCGGCGGGGGGACGGCTTATGGCTACACCTTC. Its translation is CASGGGTAYGYTF.

The chain combines TRBV5-1 with TRBJ2-5; D is ambiguous. The germline V and J ends were trimmed by 0 bases and 5 bases, with 8 bases remaining between them. The CDR3 covers 13 residues. Looked up from germline, CDR1 is SGHRS and CDR2 is YFSETQ. The CDR3 DNA sequence: TGCGCCAGCAGCTTGGGGCAGGAGGAGACCCAGTACTTC. It translates to CASSLGQEETQYF.

The rearrangement joins TRBV19 to TRBJ1-5; no firm D call. CDR1 is LNHDA, CDR2 SQIVND, per germline (reference sequence). The CDR3 runs 14 residues. V was trimmed by 2 bases and J by 4 bases, leaving 9 bases between them. CDR3 region: CASSIRPGNQPQHF. The CDR3, as DNA: TGTGCCAGTAGTATACGACCCGGTAATCAGCCCCAGCATTTT.

The J gene is TRBJ1-2, the V gene TRBV30; D gene unclear. Deletions cut 3 bases from V and 0 bases from J, with 11 bases between. This CDR3 spans 14 amino acids. Looked up from germline, CDR1 is GTSNPN and CDR2 is SVGIG (reference sequence). The CDR3 here is CAWSEDGANYGYTF. CDR3 coding DNA: TGTGCCTGGAGCGAGGACGGAGCTAACTATGGCTACACCTTC. Variable domain in full (rest from reference TRBV30 and TRBJ1-2): SQTIHQWPATLVQPVGSPLSLECTVEGTSNPNLYWYRQAAGRGLQLLFYSVGIGQISSEVPQNLSASRPQDRQFILSSKKLLLSDSGFYLCAWSEDGANYGYTFGSGTRLTVV.

The chain recombines TRBV10-3 with TRBJ2-3; 10 bases match TRBD2. Germline lookup yields CDR1 ENHRY and CDR2 SYGVKD. Trimming removed 6 bases from V and 1 base from J; junction bases left unmatched: 4. The length of the CDR3 is 15 residues. The CDR3 bases are TGTGCCATCAGCATCGGGACTAGCGGCACAGATACGCAGTATTTT. Residues: CAISIGTSGTDTQYF.

CDR3 protein: CASSKSTPSGSYNEQFF. The CDR3 DNA reads as TGTGCCAGCAGCAAAAGTACCCCTAGCGGGTCCTACAATGAGCAGTTCTTC. V is TRBV21-1 and J is TRBJ2-1; the table gives TRBD2 as D, unverified against the DNA. TRBV21-1 is a pseudogene locus. The CDR3 contains 17 residues.

The genes are TRBV4-3 and TRBJ1-2; unclear D gene. This CDR3 has 15 amino acids. Trimming shortened V by 1 base and J by 1 base, and 10 bases separated the two germline ends. The germline gives CDR1 LGHNA, CDR2 YSLEER. CDR3 DNA: TGCGCCAGCAGCCAAGTCGACGGGCTTAACTATGGCTACACCTTC. Protein product: CASSQVDGLNYGYTF.

The rearrangement links TRBV18 to TRBJ2-2; D unclear. This CDR3 contains 12 residues. The V gene's germline CDR1 is KGHSH and CDR2 LQKENI. In nucleotides, the CDR3 is TGTGCAACTAAGGGGAACACCGGGGAGCTGTTTTTT. It specifies CATKGNTGELFF. Based on the CDR3 plus reference TRBV18 and TRBJ2-2, the full variable domain is NAGVMQNPRHLVRRRGQEARLRCSPMKGHSHVYWYRQLPEEGLKFMVYLQKENIIDESGMPKERFSAEFPKEGPSILRIQQVVRGDSAAYFCATKGNTGELFFGEGSRLTVL.

This chain uses TRBV5-4 with TRBJ2-4; the D is unclear. V lost 0 bases to trimming and J lost 0 bases, with 7 bases between them. Germline lookup yields CDR1 SGHNT and CDR2 YYREEE (reference sequence). The CDR3 has 15 amino acids. CDR3: CASSLGALAKNIQYF. Written as DNA, the CDR3 is TGTGCCAGCAGCTTGGGGGCACTAGCCAAAAACATTCAGTACTTC.

This chain connects TRBV4-2 to TRBJ1-4; no reliable D call. There are 15 residues in the CDR3. The germline V gene encodes CDR1 LGHNA and CDR2 YNFKEQ. Trimming cost V 4 bases and J 6 bases, with 15 bases left between them. The CDR3 reads CASSPRAGRDEKLFF. The CDR3 DNA reads TGTGCCAGCAGCCCCCGGGCGGGGAGAGATGAAAAACTGTTTTTT.

This rearrangement joins TRBV7-2 to TRBJ1-2; 9 nucleotides line up with TRBD1. Germline assignment: CDR1 SGHTA and CDR2 FQGNSA. V was clipped by 4 bases and J by 2 bases; unmatched bases: 5. This CDR3 is built from 15 residues. The CDR3 region is CASSSLDRGNYGYTF. The DNA of the CDR3 is TGTGCCAGCAGCTCCTTGGACAGGGGAAACTATGGCTACACCTTC. The full variable domain, rest sourced from reference TRBV7-2 and TRBJ1-2, is GAGVSQSPSNKVTEKGKDVELRCDPISGHTALYWYRQSLGQGLEFLIYFQGNSAPDKSGLPSDRFSAERTGGSVSTLTIQRTQQEDSAVYLCASSSLDRGNYGYTFGSGTRLTVV.

This chain links TRBV30 with TRBJ1-5; possible D gene TRBD1, 6 bases. With 8 bases removed from V and 5 bases from J, the gap between germline ends came to 13 bases. This CDR3 has 12 amino acids. Germline V gene lookup returns CDR1 GTSNPN and CDR2 SVGIG (reference sequence). The CDR3 bases are TGTGCCCGGGAGAGGGGGTATCAGCCCCAGCATTTT. Translated, it gives CARERGYQPQHF.

The gene calls are TRBV19 and TRBJ2-5; D not certain. Trimming shortened V by 6 bases and J by 5 bases, and 10 bases separated the two germline ends. CDR3 length: 12 amino acids. From germline, CDR1 is LNHDA and CDR2 SQIVND (reference sequence). The CDR3 is CASRGYGETQYF. The CDR3 DNA follows: TGTGCCAGTAGGGGGTATGGTGAGACCCAGTACTTC.

The gene calls are TRBV6-1 and TRBJ2-2; 7 bases line up with TRBD1. The V and J ends lost 4 bases and 3 bases, in that order; junction bases with no gene match: 2. Germline CDR1 MNHNS, CDR2 SASEGT. The CDR3 totals 14 residues. In DNA form, the CDR3 reads TGTGCCAGCAGTGGTCAGGGGGACACCGGGGAGCTGTTTTTT. This codes for CASSGQGDTGELFF.

V is TRBV14 and J is TRBJ2-7; D is ambiguous. The CDR3 runs 14 residues. Trimming left V 1 base short and J 7 bases short, with 14 bases between. Per germline, CDR1 SGHDN and CDR2 FVKESK. For the CDR3, the DNA is TGTGCCAGCAGCCAAGGGCAGTTCAGAGCTGAGCAGTACTTC. Residues: CASSQGQFRAEQYF.

This sequence joins TRBV2 and TRBJ2-7, with 7 bases that match TRBD1. CDR3 length: 16 amino acids. Per the germline V gene, CDR1 is SNHLY and CDR2 is FYNNEI. J lost 5 bases, V lost 8 bases, and 18 bases had no gene match. CDR3 coding DNA: TGTGCCAGCCGGGGCCAAAAACTACAGGGGATCGACGAGCAGTACTTC. Its translation is CASRGQKLQGIDEQYF.